This TCR beta chain was identified during a study of T cells in Graves' hyperthyroidism and ophthalmopathy. Study outcomes and limitations: Prediction of ophthalmopathy progression came a median about 6 months pre-onset.

TCR beta CDR3 sequences were amplified from RNA transcripts. During a first-round RT-PCR of the TCR CDR3, the HTBI primer set was used. TCRdb passed the multiplex PCR reads through MiXCR, listing each CDR3 protein once. The table includes some 550,000 distinct CDR3 sequences, under 25% detected once. Details on this clonotype: Antigen: not known.

Researchers barred patients who had uncontrolled infection, other autoimmune disease, pregnancy or lactation. The TCR sequence derives from a man aged 18 to 29 with Graves' hyperthyroidism. Source material: blood.

In DNA, the CDR3 is TGTGCCAGCGTACAGGGAGGACGATTTCCTGGGGCCAACGTCCTGACTTTC. It codes for CASVQGGRFPGANVLTF. The V and J genes are TRBV12-3 or TRBV12-4 and TRBJ2-6; D is perhaps TRBD1 or TRBD2 (6 bases each). The CDR3 sequence is 17 residues long. Trimming cost V 8 bases and J 2 bases, with 19 bases left between them.